The present entry profiles one T cell receptor beta chain with its context. The CDR3 end is not reached by the read, which stops 3 residues before it; the germline J gene fills it in. immunoSEQ multiplex PCR used an average of roughly 1,100 ng genomic DNA. TCRdb's table, derived via immunoSEQ multiplex PCR, lists solely in-frame clones and lacks some. In all, the sample yields tens of thousands of clones. Trimming cost V 1 base and J 4 bases, with 10 bases left between them. This CDR3 has 15 amino acids. Germline values: CDR1 SGHAT, CDR2 FQNNGV. Cervical HPV DNA detected by MY09/MY11 PCR, typed by dot-blot. This specimen comes from a study of T cells in women clearing cervical HPV infection.

Input material: blood buffy coat. V usage is TRBV11-2 and J usage is TRBJ2-2, with D tentatively TRBD1 (6 bases). The source of this sequence is a woman between 18 and 70 years old with a cervical HPV16 infection that either progressed to CIN3+ or cleared (not recorded which). Here the CDR3 reads CASSLGRGLTGELFF. CDR3 bases read: TGTGCCAGCAGCTTAGGCAGGGGTCTCACCGGGGAG. Supplemented by reference TRBV11-2 and TRBJ2-2, the full variable domain reads EAGVAQSPRYKIIEKRQSVAFWCNPISGHATLYWYQQILGQGPKLLIQFQNNGVVDDSQLPKDRFSAERLKGVDSTLKIQPAKLEDSAVYLCASSLGRGLTGELFFGEGSRLTVL.